This entry lists 18 T cell receptor beta chains sequenced from one sample in a study of long-term antiretroviral therapy in people with HIV. The assay, immunoSEQ v3.0, was run at survey level. Here immunoSEQ multiplex PCR was the method, and the copy in TCRdb shows in-frame clones only, minus some. The sample lists about 30,000 clones, 70% to 90% occurring once. This sample comprised unsorted PBMCs, obtained 3 years after starting antiretroviral therapy. The receptors shown here come from a man aged 40-49 years with HIV.

The chain links TRBV18 to TRBJ2-7, with a tentative D call TRBD2 (5 bases). CDR1 and CDR2 from the germline V gene are KGHSH and LQKENI. V was pared by 2 bases and J by 8 bases, with 22 bases between. The CDR3 has 16 amino acids. The CDR3 DNA reads as TGTGCCAGCTCACCAGGCGGTCGGGGAATCCCTACGCAGCAGTACTTC. Protein: CASSPGGRGIPTQQYF.

The genes are TRBV10-3 and TRBJ1-1, with no clear D. The V end lost 2 bases, the J end lost 0 bases, and 13 bases lay between the germline ends. The CDR3 is 16 residues long. CDR1 and CDR2 (germline): ENHRY, SYGVKD. CDR3 amino acids: CAISEGSEAMNTEAFF. CDR3 in DNA: TGTGCCATCAGTGAGGGGTCAGAGGCCATGAACACTGAAGCTTTCTTT.

This sequence joins TRBV2 and TRBJ2-7, with D perhaps being TRBD1 or TRBD2 (5 bases each). Germline lookup yields CDR1 SNHLY and CDR2 FYNNEI. This CDR3 comprises 15 residues. The ends were cut back, 1 base at V and 0 bases at J, with 10 bases in the middle. The CDR3 nucleotides are TGTGCCAGCAGTGAAGTGCCAGGGAGCTCCTACGAGCAGTACTTC. Its protein is CASSEVPGSSYEQYF.

The CDR3 sequence: CASSSRYGGQSYEQYF. CDR3 coding DNA: TGTGCCAGCAGCTCCAGATACGGAGGACAGAGCTACGAGCAGTACTTC. The chain couples TRBV11-2 to TRBJ2-7, with a possible D match to TRBD1 (6 bases). With 4 bases removed from V and 3 bases from J, the gap between germline ends came to 19 bases. The CDR3 has 16 amino acids. Germline V CDR1 and CDR2: SGHAT, FQNNGV.

The chain combines TRBV6-1 with TRBJ2-5; D is possibly TRBD2 (5 bases). Germline lookup yields CDR1 MNHNS and CDR2 SASEGT. Deletions cut 1 base from V and 1 base from J, with 10 bases between. This CDR3 spans 15 amino acids. CDR3 in amino acids: CASSEDRGIQETQYF. In nucleotides, the CDR3 is TGTGCCAGCAGTGAAGATCGAGGGATCCAAGAGACCCAGTACTTC.

The rearrangement links TRBV29-1 to TRBJ1-2; D is uncertain. From germline, CDR1 is SQVTM and CDR2 ANQGSEA. Trimming cost V 0 bases and J 4 bases, with 15 bases left between them. The CDR3 runs to 15 residues. CDR3 nucleotides: TGCAGCGTTGAAGATCGAGGAGGGCGAGGCTATGGCTACACCTTC. Translating gives CSVEDRGGRGYGYTF. The full variable domain, its missing parts supplied by reference TRBV29-1 and TRBJ1-2, is SAVISQKPSRDICQRGTSLTIQCQVDSQVTMMFWYRQQPGQSLTLIATANQGSEATYESGFVIDKFPISRPNLTFSTLTVSNMSPEDSSIYLCSVEDRGGRGYGYTFGSGTRLTVV.

V and J are TRBV10-3 and TRBJ2-7; 9 bases match TRBD2. The CDR3 is made up of 13 amino acids. Trimming removed 5 bases from V and 4 bases from J; junction bases left unmatched: 3. Germline CDR1 is ENHRY and CDR2 is SYGVKD. CDR3 bases: TGTGCCATCAGTAGCGGGAGGTGGTACGAGCAGTACTTC. Translated: CAISSGRWYEQYF.

The chain's CDR3 is CASSQRQEIGTSSGANVLTF. The DNA of the CDR3 is TGCGCCAGCAGCCAGAGACAGGAGATTGGGACTAGCTCTGGGGCCAACGTCCTGACTTTC. The chain combines TRBV4-1 with TRBJ2-6; TRBD2 agrees at 8 bases. Germline V CDR1 and CDR2: MGHRA, YSYEKL. CDR3 size: 20 residues. Germline trimming cut 3 bases from V and 0 bases from J; bases unmatched to any gene: 13.

The chain combines TRBV6-6 with TRBJ1-1, with D uncertain. V shed 3 bases and J shed 2 bases, with 7 bases lying between them. Germline lookup yields CDR1 MNHNY and CDR2 SVGAGI (reference sequence). The CDR3 runs to 13 residues. The CDR3 sequence: CASSYSANTEAFF. DNA of the CDR3: TGTGCCAGCAGTTATTCAGCCAACACTGAAGCTTTCTTT.

This clone was observed a few times. V usage is TRBV27 and J usage is TRBJ2-7, with TRBD2 identical over 7 bases. The CDR3 spans 13 residues. Trimming removed 2 bases from V and 6 bases from J; junction bases left unmatched: 4. Germline-derived CDR1 and CDR2 are MNHEY and SMNVEV (reference sequence). In DNA, the CDR3 is TGTGCCAGCAGTTTACTTCCGGGAGGCGAGCAGTACTTC. As protein: CASSLLPGGEQYF.

This CDR3 reads CASSLAETQYF. CDR3 nucleotides: TGCGCCAGCAGCTTGGCGGAGACCCAGTACTTC. The J gene is TRBJ2-5, the V gene TRBV5-1; D gene uncertain. Per the germline V gene, CDR1 is SGHRS and CDR2 is YFSETQ. This CDR3 has 11 amino acids. V dropped 0 bases and J dropped 5 bases, with 2 bases sitting between them.

The rearrangement uses TRBV6-1 and TRBJ1-3; 10 bases are shared with TRBD1. Trimming at V came to 6 bases and at J to 4 bases, leaving 6 bases not matched to a gene. The CDR3 is made up of 15 amino acids. Germline V CDR1 and CDR2: MNHNS, SASEGT. The CDR3 reads CASRRQGALGNTIYF. CDR3 DNA: TGTGCCAGCAGAAGACAGGGGGCGCTAGGAAACACCATATATTTT.

The V call is TRBV19, the J call TRBJ1-5; maybe TRBD1 (5 bases). The CDR3 runs 14 residues. Germline CDR1 and CDR2: LNHDA and SQIVND (reference sequence). The V gene lost 7 bases and the J gene lost 3 bases, with 13 bases spanning the gap. CDR3 residues: CASKLREVNQPQHF. CDR3 DNA sequence: TGTGCCAGTAAACTCAGGGAGGTCAATCAGCCCCAGCATTTT.

V gene TRBV5-1 combines with J gene TRBJ2-1, with D maybe TRBD2 (6 bases). V was pared by 2 bases and J by 4 bases, with 16 bases between. Germline V gene lookup returns CDR1 SGHRS and CDR2 YFSETQ. This CDR3 is 16 amino acids long. CDR3 protein: CASSLNGGFSYNEQFF. DNA of the CDR3: TGCGCCAGCAGCTTAAATGGGGGGTTCTCGTACAATGAGCAGTTCTTC.

The chain joins TRBV9 to TRBJ2-7, with D unresolved. Germline-derived CDR1 and CDR2 are SGDLS and YYNGEE. The V and J ends lost 4 bases and 7 bases respectively, with 15 bases between them. This CDR3 has 13 amino acids. CDR3 amino acids: CASSSEVAGEQYF. The CDR3 DNA reads as TGTGCCAGCAGCTCAGAAGTAGCTGGTGAGCAGTACTTC.

The table lists this clone with a count of one. The V call is TRBV4-1, the J call TRBJ1-3; D gene uncertain. V dropped 2 bases and J dropped 4 bases, with 18 bases sitting between them. The CDR3 spans 17 residues. Germline lookup yields CDR1 MGHRA and CDR2 YSYEKL. CDR3 protein: CASSQNAGSQVGNTIYF. CDR3 in DNA: TGCGCCAGCAGCCAAAACGCTGGGAGTCAAGTAGGAAACACCATATATTTT.

The V gene is TRBV9, the J gene TRBJ2-3, with 9 bases aligning to TRBD2. The CDR3 sequence is 16 residues long. J was trimmed by 6 bases and V by 3 bases; bases with no gene match: 11. Germline assignment: CDR1 SGDLS and CDR2 YYNGEE. CDR3 nucleotide sequence: TGTGCCAGCAGCGAGGGAGCGGGAGGTCGCTACGATACGCAGTATTTT. Translated: CASSEGAGGRYDTQYF.

The chain carries TRBV29-1 and TRBJ1-1; tentatively, D is TRBD1 (6 bases). CDR1 is SQVTM, CDR2 ANQGSEA, per germline. Trimming removed 7 bases at V and 2 bases at J, with 17 bases between. CDR3 size: 14 residues. The CDR3 region has the DNA TGCAGCGCAGAGGGGGGAGCGGAAAACACTGAAGCTTTCTTT. This gives the protein CSAEGGAENTEAFF.